This T cell receptor beta chain was captured in a study of cytomegalovirus exposure and HLA in healthy donors. Study-wide points: A later analysis reportedly identified an Asian-associated ancestry cluster as carrying fewer N-insertions than the roughly 600-donor mean. Specificity for CMV antigens was confirmed in vitro for a few of the CMV-associated chains. A later analysis by the authors found several of the most significant clusters apparently linked to common viral pathogens.

Primers included in the PCR were 60 Vbeta and 13 Jbeta primers. The protocol was immunoSEQ multiplex PCR, while the TCRdb copy is restricted to in-frame clones and leaves out a portion. The table has about 120,000 clones, approximately 74% seen once. Looked up from germline, CDR1 is SEHNR and CDR2 is FQNEAQ (reference sequence). With 2 bases removed from V and 2 bases from J, the gap between germline ends came to 12 bases. The CDR3 has 15 residues. On this clone itself: Antigen: not known.

The TCR originated in a woman aged 50 to 60 in good health and CMV-seropositive. The chain has TRBV7-9 and TRBJ1-1; D unclear. Sequencing input: PBMCs. The CDR3 sequence: CASSLTLASNTEAFF. In DNA, the CDR3 is TGTGCCAGCAGCTTAACCCTGGCCAGTAACACTGAAGCTTTCTTT.